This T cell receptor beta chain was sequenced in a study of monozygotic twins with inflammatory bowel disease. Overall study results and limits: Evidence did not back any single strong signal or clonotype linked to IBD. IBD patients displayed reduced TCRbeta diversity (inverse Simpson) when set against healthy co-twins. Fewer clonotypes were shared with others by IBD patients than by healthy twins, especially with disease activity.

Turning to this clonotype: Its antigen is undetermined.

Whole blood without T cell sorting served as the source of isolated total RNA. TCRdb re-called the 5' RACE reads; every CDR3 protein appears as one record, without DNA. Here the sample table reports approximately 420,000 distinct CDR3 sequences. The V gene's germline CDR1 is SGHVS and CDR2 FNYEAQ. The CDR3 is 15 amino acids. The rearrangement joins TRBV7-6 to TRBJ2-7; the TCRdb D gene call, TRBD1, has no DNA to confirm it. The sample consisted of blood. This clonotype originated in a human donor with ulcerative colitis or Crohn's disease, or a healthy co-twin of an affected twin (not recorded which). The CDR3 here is CASSQGEAGSYEQYF.